Each of the 3 T cell receptor beta chains below was sequenced from the same sample in a study of early T cells in non-severe SARS-CoV-2 infection. TCRdb recomputed calls from the 5' RACE reads with MiXCR, one row per CDR3 protein. Here the sample spans around 77,000 distinct CDR3 sequences, approximately 12% being singletons. This sample comprised whole blood, obtained at baseline. The receptors shown here come from an adult who was a healthcare worker with PCR-confirmed SARS-CoV-2 infection or an uninfected control (not recorded which). The donor label of this sample is uncertain.

This clonotype was seen at least ten times. At one end, the junction sequence differs from germline, possibly due to a read error. The rearrangement links TRBV7-3 to TRBJ1-2; 7 nucleotides align to TRBD1. The CDR3 contains 14 residues. From germline, CDR1 is SGHTA and CDR2 FQGTGA. CDR3 nucleotides: TGTGCCAGCAAACCGTACGGGACAGCGAATCATTGCTCCTTC. Its translation: CASKPYGTANHCSF. The full variable domain, in which reference TRBV7-3 and TRBJ1-2 provide the parts outside the CDR3, is GAGVSQTPSNKVTEKGKYVELRCDPISGHTALYWYRQSLGQGPEFLIYFQGTGAADDSGLPNDRFFAVRPEGSVSTLKIQRTERGDSAVYLCASKPYGTANHCSFGSGTRLTVV.

CDR3 sequence reads: CASRTGSSGNTIYF. The CDR3 DNA reads as TGTGCCAGCAGAACAGGGAGCTCCGGAAACACCATATATTTT. V is TRBV12-3 or TRBV12-4 and J is TRBJ1-3, with D maybe TRBD1 (6 bases). CDR3 length: 14 amino acids. Trimming left V 6 bases short and J 4 bases short, with 13 bases between.

The chain combines TRBV12-3 or TRBV12-4 with TRBJ2-5, with D unclear. V was trimmed by 2 bases and J by 5 bases, leaving 12 bases between them. The CDR3 has 14 residues. Here the CDR3 reads CASSLSGVGETQYF. CDR3 DNA: TGTGCCAGCAGTTTATCAGGAGTTGGGGAGACCCAGTACTTC.